This T cell receptor (beta chain) comes out of a study of cytomegalovirus exposure and HLA in healthy donors. Whole-study results and caveats: Roughly even sequencing depth across donors was the assumption behind the presence/absence analyses.

Germline trimming cut 6 bases from V and 8 bases from J; bases unmatched to any gene: 12. The CDR3 loop spans 14 amino acids. Germline CDR1 SNHLY, CDR2 FYNNEI. PCR involved 60 Vbeta and 13 Jbeta primers. Data came from immunoSEQ multiplex PCR; TCRdb stores just in-frame clones and leaves some out. This sample yields 120,000 to 150,000 clones, of which 60% to 80% are seen a single time; under 2% belongs to the top ten. Comments on this clone: Its matching antigen is unknown.

Sequences were obtained from PBMCs. This TCR derives from a woman younger than 45 in good health and CMV-seronegative. V and J are TRBV2 and TRBJ1-2; 7 bases fit TRBD1. The DNA of the CDR3 is TGTGCCAGCAGGGTTACCGGGACAGTGGGCGGCTACACCTTC. It codes for CASRVTGTVGGYTF. Complete variable domain (other parts from reference TRBV2 and TRBJ1-2): EPEVTQTPSHQVTQMGQEVILRCVPISNHLYFYWYRQILGQKVEFLVSFYNNEISEKSEIFDDQFSVERPDGSNFTLKIRSTKLEDSAMYFCASRVTGTVGGYTFGSGTRLTVV.